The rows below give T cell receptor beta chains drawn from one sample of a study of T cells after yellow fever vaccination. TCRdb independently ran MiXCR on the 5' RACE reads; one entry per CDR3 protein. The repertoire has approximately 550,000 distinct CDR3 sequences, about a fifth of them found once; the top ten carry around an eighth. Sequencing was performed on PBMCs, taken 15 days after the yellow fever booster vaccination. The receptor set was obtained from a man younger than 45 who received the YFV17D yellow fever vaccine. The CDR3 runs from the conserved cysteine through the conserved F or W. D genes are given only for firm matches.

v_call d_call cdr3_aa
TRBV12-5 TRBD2 CASGLTAGKNEQFF
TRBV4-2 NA CASNQAGGEAFF
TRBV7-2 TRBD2 CASSLGSGSRTDTQYF
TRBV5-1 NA CASSPTGVEQYF
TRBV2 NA CASSVGVPGANVLTF
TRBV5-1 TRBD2 CASSLDTSGRPGYGYF
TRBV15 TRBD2 CATRWTSDSYEQYF
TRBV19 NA CASSTNSYEQFF
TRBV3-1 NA CASSQDRGGRRDEQFF
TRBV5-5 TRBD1 CASKGTAGNTIYF
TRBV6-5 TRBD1 CASVTSRQGHSYEQYF
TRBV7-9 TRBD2 CASSLATSGEFF
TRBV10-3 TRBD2 CAISESGSGAYEQYF
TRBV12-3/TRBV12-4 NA CASSTNEGVGQYF
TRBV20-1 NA CSAPRDPAGANVLTF
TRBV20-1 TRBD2 CSARDPASGRLGENF
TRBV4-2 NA CASSQGHGREETQYF
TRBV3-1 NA CASTHSGLFLSNYGYTF
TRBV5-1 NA CASRRTTESSYEQYF
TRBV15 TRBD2 CATSARLAGVDTQYF
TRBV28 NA CASSLGVGQYF
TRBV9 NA CASTSGNEQFF
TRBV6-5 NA CASSYGGSTGETQYF
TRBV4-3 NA CASSRRTDYEQFF
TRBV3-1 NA CASSHSSREVPFF